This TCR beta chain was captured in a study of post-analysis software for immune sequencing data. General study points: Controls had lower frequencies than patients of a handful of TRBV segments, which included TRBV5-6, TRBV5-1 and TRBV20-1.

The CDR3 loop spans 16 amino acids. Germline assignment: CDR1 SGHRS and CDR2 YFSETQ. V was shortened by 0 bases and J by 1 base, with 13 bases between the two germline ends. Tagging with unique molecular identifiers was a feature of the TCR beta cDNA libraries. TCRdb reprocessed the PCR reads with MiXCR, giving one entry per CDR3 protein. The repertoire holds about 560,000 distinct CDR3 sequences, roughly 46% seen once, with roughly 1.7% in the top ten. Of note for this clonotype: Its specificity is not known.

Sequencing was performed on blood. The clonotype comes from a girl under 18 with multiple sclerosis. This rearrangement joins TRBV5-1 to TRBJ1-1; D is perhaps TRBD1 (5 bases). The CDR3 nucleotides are TGCGCCAGCAGCTTGGGTTTTACAGGCCCGAACACTGAAGCTTTCTTT. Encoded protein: CASSLGFTGPNTEAFF.